A single sample is the source of the 24 T cell receptor beta chains below, sequenced in a study of cytomegalovirus exposure and HLA in healthy donors. Libraries were prepared by immunoSEQ multiplex PCR; TCRdb keeps only in-frame clonotypes and omits some of them. The sample lists about 330,000 clones; roughly 85% were seen once. Specimen: PBMCs. Receptors originate from a young woman in good health and CMV-seronegative.

The chain carries TRBV28 and TRBJ2-1; 10 bases fit TRBD2. The length of the CDR3 is 16 residues. Germline-derived CDR1 and CDR2 are MDHEN and SYDVKM. V shed 6 bases, J shed 5 bases, and the junction held 10 bases outside the gene matches. The CDR3 bases are TGTGCCAGCAGCCCCCTCCTAGCGGGAGTTCACAATGAGCAGTTCTTC. Translating gives CASSPLLAGVHNEQFF.

J is TRBJ2-1 and V is TRBV9; TRBD2 is a possible D gene (5 bases). Germline CDR1 is SGDLS and CDR2 is YYNGEE. V shed 0 bases and J shed 8 bases, with 12 bases lying between them. The CDR3 totals 14 residues. CDR3 nucleotides: TGTGCCAGCAGCGTAGGGGGAGTAAGGGATGAGCAGTTCTTC. It yields the protein CASSVGGVRDEQFF. Full variable domain (rest looked up from reference TRBV9 and TRBJ2-1): DSGVTQTPKHLITATGQRVTLRCSPRSGDLSVYWYQQSLDQGLQFLIQYYNGEERAKGNILERFSAQQFPDLHSELNLSSLELGDSALYFCASSVGGVRDEQFFGPGTRLTVL.

V is TRBV7-3 and J is TRBJ2-3, with 11 bases matching TRBD2. J was trimmed by 2 bases and V by 6 bases; bases with no gene match: 10. Looked up from germline, CDR1 is SGHTA and CDR2 is FQGTGA. There are 17 residues in the CDR3. The CDR3 DNA sequence: TGTGCCAGCAGTTTGAGGGCTAGCGGGAGGACCACAGATACGCAGTATTTT. This gives the protein CASSLRASGRTTDTQYF.

The rearrangement joins TRBV2 to TRBJ2-7; no clear D gene. This CDR3 contains 11 residues. Germline V gives CDR1 SNHLY, CDR2 FYNNEI. V lost 6 bases, J lost 7 bases, and 10 bases lay in between. The CDR3 DNA is TGTGCCAGCAGCACAACAGTTGAGCAGTACTTC. Its translation: CASSTTVEQYF.

The V call is TRBV29-1, the J call TRBJ2-3, with TRBD2 matching 8 bases. Germline V gene lookup returns CDR1 SQVTM and CDR2 ANQGSEA. The CDR3 runs to 15 residues. V was pared by 6 bases and J by 5 bases, with 13 bases of the junction left unmatched. CDR3 amino acids: CSVTFGSGRVDTQYF. DNA for the CDR3: TGCAGCGTGACCTTTGGAAGCGGGAGAGTAGATACGCAGTATTTT.

This clone was recorded once. This chain joins TRBV14 and TRBJ2-1; TRBD2 matches at 14 bases. CDR3 length: 15 amino acids. Unmatched junction bases numbered 0, after V lost 1 base and J lost 7 bases. The germline V gene has CDR1 SGHDN and CDR2 FVKESK. The CDR3 DNA is TGTGCCAGCAGCCAAGGGACTAGCGGGAGGAATGAGCAGTTCTTC. Residues: CASSQGTSGRNEQFF.

This clone was recorded a few times. The chain joins TRBV10-2 to TRBJ1-1; 7 bases are a match to TRBD1. V dropped 5 bases and J dropped 0; count of bases not matched to a gene: 15. The V gene's germline CDR1 is WSHSY and CDR2 SAAADI. This CDR3 comprises 18 residues. This CDR3 is CASSRTGPNSIMNTEAFF. CDR3 DNA: TGCGCCAGCAGTAGGACAGGACCAAATTCCATCATGAACACTGAAGCTTTCTTT.

Only one count was recorded for this clone. V and J are TRBV5-8 and TRBJ1-5; 8 bases are a match to TRBD1. Germline CDR1 and CDR2: SGHTS and YDEGEE. V gave up 4 bases and J gave up 6 bases; unmatched junction bases: 3. The CDR3 has 13 amino acids. The CDR3 bases are TGTGCCAGCAGCCCGGACAGGGCTCAGCCCCAGCATTTT. This encodes CASSPDRAQPQHF.

The V and J genes are TRBV2 and TRBJ1-4; D perhaps matches TRBD1 (5 bases). The V gene lost 6 bases and the J gene lost 5 bases, with 10 bases spanning the gap. Germline CDR1 SNHLY, CDR2 FYNNEI. This CDR3 has 13 residues. The CDR3 bases are TGTGCCAGCAGAGGGACTCCCAATGAAAAACTGTTTTTT. It codes for CASRGTPNEKLFF.

J is TRBJ2-7 and V is TRBV7-8; D remains ambiguous. The germline V gene encodes CDR1 SGHVS and CDR2 FQNEAQ. With 1 base removed from V and 3 bases from J, the gap between germline ends came to 25 bases. The CDR3 runs to 19 residues. The CDR3 sequence is CASSLDIGARGLRNYEQYF. The CDR3, as DNA: TGTGCCAGCAGCTTAGACATAGGTGCGAGAGGCTTGAGGAACTACGAGCAGTACTTC.

The chain has TRBV15 and TRBJ1-1; D is uncertain. Germline V lookup: CDR1 LNHNV, CDR2 YYDKDF (reference sequence). The ends were cut back, 3 bases at V and 3 bases at J, with 11 bases in the middle. The CDR3 extends over 14 amino acids. Here the CDR3 DNA reads TGTGCCACCAGCAGTGGGAGCGGGTACACTGAAGCTTTCTTT. Protein sequence: CATSSGSGYTEAFF.

This clone is a singleton in its sample. The CDR3: CASTMWAGGAAGELFF. The CDR3 DNA sequence: TGTGCCAGCACCATGTGGGCGGGGGGTGCGGCCGGGGAGCTGTTTTTT. V gene TRBV11-3 combines with J gene TRBJ2-2; 8 bases line up with TRBD2. Germline V CDR1 and CDR2: SGHNT, YENEEA. This CDR3 has 16 amino acids. The V gene end was trimmed by 7 bases and the J gene end by 6 bases; junction bases not matched to a gene: 13.

The chain joins TRBV5-1 to TRBJ2-2, with TRBD2 as a possible D gene (6 bases). Germline V CDR1 and CDR2: SGHRS, YFSETQ. V was trimmed by 5 bases and J by 0 bases, leaving 14 bases between them. This CDR3 region has 16 residues. CDR3 region: CASSHPRGTNTGELFF. In nucleotides, the CDR3 is TGCGCCAGCAGTCATCCGCGGGGCACGAACACCGGGGAGCTGTTTTTT.

V is TRBV28 and J is TRBJ2-7; 8 nucleotides align to TRBD1. The CDR3 runs to 16 residues. Looked up from germline, CDR1 is MDHEN and CDR2 is SYDVKM. J gave up 6 bases and V 2 bases, and 12 bases lay outside the gene matches. The CDR3 here is CASSLGFPGGLPEQYF. The CDR3 DNA reads TGTGCCAGCAGTTTAGGCTTCCCAGGGGGCCTCCCCGAGCAGTACTTC.

The chain links TRBV15 to TRBJ2-7, with 10 bases lining up with TRBD2. V gave up 5 bases and J gave up 4 bases; unmatched junction bases: 11. Germline CDR1 LNHNV, CDR2 YYDKDF (reference sequence). CDR3 length: 16 amino acids. CDR3 in DNA: TGTGCCACCAGCCCCCAACTAGCGGGATCAGGGTACGAGCAGTACTTC. Its translation: CATSPQLAGSGYEQYF.

The genes are TRBV4-2 and TRBJ2-7; D uncertain. This CDR3 region has 14 residues. CDR1 LGHNA and CDR2 YNFKEQ come from the germline V gene. Trimming cost V 0 bases and J 5 bases, with 11 bases left between them. The CDR3 reads CASSQESPSHEQYF. In DNA, the CDR3 is TGTGCCAGCAGCCAAGAATCTCCTAGTCACGAGCAGTACTTC.

J is TRBJ2-1 and V is TRBV18; D is uncertain. Per germline, CDR1 KGHSH and CDR2 LQKENI. This CDR3 comprises 16 residues. The V gene lost 4 bases and the J gene lost 2 bases, with 15 bases spanning the gap. The CDR3 spells CASSLPQAFPYNEQFF. The CDR3 coding sequence is TGTGCCAGCTCACTCCCTCAAGCTTTTCCCTACAATGAGCAGTTCTTC.

The chain couples TRBV9 to TRBJ2-1; tentatively, D is TRBD1 (5 bases). In germline, CDR1 is SGDLS, CDR2 YYNGEE. The CDR3 is 15 residues long. Trimming cost V 4 bases and J 6 bases, with 17 bases left between them. Here the CDR3 reads CASSPPPGIGNEQFF. The DNA for the CDR3 is TGTGCCAGCAGCCCCCCGCCAGGGATCGGCAATGAGCAGTTCTTC.

This clone was observed a few times. The J gene is TRBJ1-2, the V gene TRBV6-5; possible D gene TRBD1, 6 bases. CDR1 and CDR2 (germline): MNHEY, SVGAGI. V lost 5 bases and J lost 0, with 10 bases in between. This CDR3 is built from 14 residues. Written as DNA, the CDR3 is TGTGCCAGCAGTCGGACAGCCGCTAACTATGGCTACACCTTC. This gives the protein CASSRTAANYGYTF.

The chain employs TRBV6-5 and TRBJ2-1; 10 bases align to TRBD2. The CDR3 totals 15 residues. Germline V CDR1 and CDR2: MNHEY, SVGAGI. V was pared by 0 bases and J by 9 bases, with 5 bases of the junction left unmatched. As DNA, the CDR3 is TGTGCCAGCAGTTACTCAGGTAGCGGGAGGCCTGAGCAGTTCTTC. This translates into CASSYSGSGRPEQFF.

The chain joins TRBV6-1 to TRBJ2-7; possibly TRBD1 for D (6 bases). This CDR3 contains 16 residues. Deletions cut 2 bases from V and 4 bases from J, with 18 bases between. The germline V gene encodes CDR1 MNHNS and CDR2 SASEGT. CDR3 nucleotide sequence: TGTGCCAGCAGTGAACTAGGGGCCAGGGGTCAGTACGAGCAGTACTTC. Translated, it gives CASSELGARGQYEQYF.

This clone was seen a single time. This chain joins TRBV12-5 and TRBJ2-3; 11 bases are shared with TRBD2. The ends lost 5 bases at V and 5 bases at J; junction bases unmatched: 3. Germline loops: CDR1 LGHNT, CDR2 FRNRAP. The CDR3 sequence is 14 residues long. The CDR3 nucleotides read TGTGCTAGTGGTGCCGGACTAGCGGGAGATACGCAGTATTTT. It yields the protein CASGAGLAGDTQYF. The full variable domain, its missing parts supplied by reference TRBV12-5 and TRBJ2-3, is DARVTQTPRHKVTEMGQEVTMRCQPILGHNTVFWYRQTMMQGLELLAYFRNRAPLDDSGMPKDRFSAEMPDATLATLKIQPSEPRDSAVYFCASGAGLAGDTQYFGPGTRLTVL.

Written as DNA, the CDR3 is TGTGCCAGCAGCTTGTATAGGACTGGTACGCAGTATTTT. It codes for CASSLYRTGTQYF. This rearrangement joins TRBV5-6 to TRBJ2-3, with D maybe TRBD2 (5 bases). The CDR3 is 13 amino acids. V lost 1 base, J lost 8 bases, and 11 bases lay in between. Germline assignment: CDR1 SGHDT and CDR2 YYEEEE. Full variable domain (outside the CDR3, taken from reference TRBV5-6 and TRBJ2-3): DAGVTQSPTHLIKTRGQQVTLRCSPKSGHDTVSWYQQALGQGPQFIFQYYEEEERQRGNFPDRFSGHQFPNYSSELNVNALLLGDSALYLCASSLYRTGTQYFGPGTRLTVL.

This chain uses TRBV6-6 with TRBJ2-7, with D tentatively TRBD1 (6 bases). Trimming cost V 2 bases and J 3 bases, with 8 bases left between them. The CDR3 spans 13 residues. Looked up from germline, CDR1 is MNHNY and CDR2 is SVGAGI (reference sequence). The CDR3 reads CASSYRDNYEQYF. Written as DNA, the CDR3 is TGTGCCAGCAGTTACAGGGACAACTACGAGCAGTACTTC.